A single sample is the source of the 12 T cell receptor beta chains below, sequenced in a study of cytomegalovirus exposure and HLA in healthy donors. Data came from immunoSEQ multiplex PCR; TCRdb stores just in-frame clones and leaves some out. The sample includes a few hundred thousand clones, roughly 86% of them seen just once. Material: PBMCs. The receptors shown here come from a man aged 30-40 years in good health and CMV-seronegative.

The CDR3 DNA reads TGTGCCAGCAGTAACCGACAGGGTGGCTCCTACGAGCAGTACTTC. Translation gives CASSNRQGGSYEQYF. The rearrangement joins TRBV6-1 to TRBJ2-7; TRBD1 matches 7 bases. The CDR3 has 15 amino acids. J gave up 0 bases and V 5 bases, and 7 bases lay outside the gene matches. Looked up from germline, CDR1 is MNHNS and CDR2 is SASEGT.

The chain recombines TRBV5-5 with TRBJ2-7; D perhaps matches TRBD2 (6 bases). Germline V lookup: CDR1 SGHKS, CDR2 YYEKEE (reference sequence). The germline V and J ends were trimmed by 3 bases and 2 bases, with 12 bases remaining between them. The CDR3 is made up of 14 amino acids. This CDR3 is CASSSSGATYEQYF. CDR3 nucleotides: TGTGCCAGCAGCTCCTCGGGAGCTACCTACGAGCAGTACTTC.

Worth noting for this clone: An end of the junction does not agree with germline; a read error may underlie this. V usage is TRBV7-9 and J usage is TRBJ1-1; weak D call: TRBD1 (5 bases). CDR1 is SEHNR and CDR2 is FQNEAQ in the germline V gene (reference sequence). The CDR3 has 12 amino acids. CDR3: CASTLRGTEAFF. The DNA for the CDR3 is TGTGCCAGCACCTTAAGGGGTACTGAAGCTTTCTTT.

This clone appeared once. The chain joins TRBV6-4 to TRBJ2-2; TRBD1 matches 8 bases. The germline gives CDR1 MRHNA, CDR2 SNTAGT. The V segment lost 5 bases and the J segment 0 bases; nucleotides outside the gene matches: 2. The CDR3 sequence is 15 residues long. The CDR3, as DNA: TGTGCCAGCAGTAGACAGGGGACGAACACCGGGGAGCTGTTTTTT. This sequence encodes CASSRQGTNTGELFF.

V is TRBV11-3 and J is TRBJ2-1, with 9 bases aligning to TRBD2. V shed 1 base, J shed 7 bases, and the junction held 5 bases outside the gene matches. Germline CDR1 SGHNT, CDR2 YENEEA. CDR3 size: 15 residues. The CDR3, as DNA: TGTGCCAGCAGCTTAGGCGGGGGGGCCGGAAATGAGCAGTTCTTC. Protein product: CASSLGGGAGNEQFF.

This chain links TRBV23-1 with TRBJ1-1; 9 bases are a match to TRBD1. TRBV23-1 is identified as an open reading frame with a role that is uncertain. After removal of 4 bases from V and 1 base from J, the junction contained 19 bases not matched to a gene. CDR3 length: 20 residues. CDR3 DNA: TGCGCCAGCAGTCTCCACCCCCCCGGGGGGACAGGGCGCCAGAACACTGAAGCTTTCTTT. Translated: CASSLHPPGGTGRQNTEAFF.

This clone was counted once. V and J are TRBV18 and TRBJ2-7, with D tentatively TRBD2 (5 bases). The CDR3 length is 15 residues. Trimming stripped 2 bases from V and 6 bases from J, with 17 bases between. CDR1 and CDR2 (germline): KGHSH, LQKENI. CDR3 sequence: CASSPGLGEGREQYF. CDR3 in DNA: TGTGCCAGCTCACCAGGGTTGGGTGAGGGTCGCGAGCAGTACTTC.

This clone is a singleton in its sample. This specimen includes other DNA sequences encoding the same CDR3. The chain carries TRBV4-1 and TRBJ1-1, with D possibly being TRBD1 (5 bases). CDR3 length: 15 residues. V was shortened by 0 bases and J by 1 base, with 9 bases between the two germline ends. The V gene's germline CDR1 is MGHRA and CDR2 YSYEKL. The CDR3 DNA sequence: TGCGCCAGCAGCCAAGAAGCGACAGCGAACACTGAAGCTTTCTTT. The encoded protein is CASSQEATANTEAFF.

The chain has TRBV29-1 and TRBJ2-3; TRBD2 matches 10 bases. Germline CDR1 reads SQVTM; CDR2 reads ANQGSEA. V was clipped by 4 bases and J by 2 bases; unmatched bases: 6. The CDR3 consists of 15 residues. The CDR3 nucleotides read TGCAGCGTTGGGGCAGCGGGGGGGTTCACAGATACGCAGTATTTT. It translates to CSVGAAGGFTDTQYF.

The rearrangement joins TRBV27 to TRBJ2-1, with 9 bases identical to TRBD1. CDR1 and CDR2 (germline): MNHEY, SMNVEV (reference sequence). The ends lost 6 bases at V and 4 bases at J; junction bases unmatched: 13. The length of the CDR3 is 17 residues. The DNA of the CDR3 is TGTGCCAGCAGCCAAAACCCGGGACAGGGTGGGTACAATGAGCAGTTCTTC. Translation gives CASSQNPGQGGYNEQFF.

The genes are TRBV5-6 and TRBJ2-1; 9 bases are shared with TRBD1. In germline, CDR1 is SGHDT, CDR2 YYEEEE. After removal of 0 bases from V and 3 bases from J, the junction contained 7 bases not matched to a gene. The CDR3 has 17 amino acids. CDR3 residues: CASSLGVADRGYNEQFF. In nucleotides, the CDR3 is TGTGCCAGCAGCTTGGGGGTCGCGGACAGGGGCTACAATGAGCAGTTCTTC.

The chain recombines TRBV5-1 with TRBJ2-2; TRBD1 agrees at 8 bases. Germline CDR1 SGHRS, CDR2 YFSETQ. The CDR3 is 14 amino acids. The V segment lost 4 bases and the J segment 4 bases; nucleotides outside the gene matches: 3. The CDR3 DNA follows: TGCGCCAGCAGCAACAGGGGGAGCACCGGGGAGCTGTTTTTT. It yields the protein CASSNRGSTGELFF.